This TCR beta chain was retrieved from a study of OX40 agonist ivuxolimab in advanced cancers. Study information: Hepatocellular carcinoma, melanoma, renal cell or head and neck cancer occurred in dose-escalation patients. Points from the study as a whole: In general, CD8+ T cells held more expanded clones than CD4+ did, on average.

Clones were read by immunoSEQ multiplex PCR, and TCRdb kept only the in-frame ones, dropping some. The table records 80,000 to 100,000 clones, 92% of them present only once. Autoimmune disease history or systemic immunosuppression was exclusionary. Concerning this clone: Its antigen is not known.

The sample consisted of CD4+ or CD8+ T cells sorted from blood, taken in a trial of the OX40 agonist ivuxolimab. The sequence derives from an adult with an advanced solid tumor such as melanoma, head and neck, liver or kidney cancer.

Written as DNA, the CDR3 is TGTGCCAGCAGTCTTACCAGCGGGAGTGTCTACGAGCAGTACTTC. Protein sequence: CASSLTSGSVYEQYF. This chain links TRBV28 with TRBJ2-7, with TRBD2 matching 8 bases. Trimming took 5 bases from V and 3 from J; bases not matched to a gene: 9. Germline-derived CDR1 and CDR2 are MDHEN and SYDVKM. The CDR3 has 15 amino acids.